This is a list of T cell receptor beta chains from one sample in a study of OX40 agonist ivuxolimab in advanced cancers. Assay used: immunoSEQ multiplex PCR; TCRdb lists only in-frame clones, some missing. The sample contains fewer than 80,000 clones, around 83% of which appear only once. Sequenced material: CD4+ or CD8+ T cells sorted from blood, taken in a trial of the OX40 agonist ivuxolimab. Receptors originate from an adult with an advanced solid tumor such as melanoma, head and neck, liver or kidney cancer. The CDR3 runs from the conserved cysteine through the conserved F or W. A D gene is named only where the DNA matches it firmly. The size entry is marked missing in some rows and otherwise reads once, few, many or a size class.

v_gene	j_gene	abundance	d_gene	CDR3aa	CDR3nt
TRBV7-2	TRBJ2-3	-	-	CASSSRTSSASSTDTQYF	TGTGCCAGCAGCTCCCGAACCTCTTCGGCCTCTAGCACAGATACGCAGTATTTT
TRBV27	TRBJ1-1	-	-	CASSLLWLGGNTEAFF	TGTGCCAGCAGTTTGCTTTGGCTTGGGGGAAACACTGAAGCTTTCTTT
TRBV7-9	TRBJ1-2	-	TRBD1	CASSLGGTGSLYGYTF	TGTGCCAGCAGCTTAGGGGGGACAGGAAGCCTCTATGGCTACACCTTC
TRBV27	TRBJ2-5	-	-	CASSLRQGGETQYF	TGTGCCAGCAGTTTAAGACAGGGAGGGGAGACCCAGTACTTC
TRBV18	TRBJ2-2	-	-	CASSPRGRSNTGELFF	TGTGCCAGCTCACCCCGGGGCAGGTCGAACACCGGGGAGCTGTTTTTT
TRBV6-5	TRBJ2-1	-	-	CASSSAQGAPYNEQFF	TGTGCCAGCAGTTCCGCCCAGGGAGCTCCCTACAATGAGCAGTTCTTC
TRBV5-1	TRBJ2-1	-	TRBD2	CASSLPTSGRFDEQFF	TGCGCCAGCAGCCTGCCTACTAGCGGGCGTTTCGATGAGCAGTTCTTC
TRBV6-1	TRBJ1-2	-	-	CASSPQGAVGYGYTF	TGTGCCAGCAGTCCACAGGGTGCCGTAGGCTATGGCTACACCTTC
TRBV7-2	TRBJ1-2	-	-	CASSSYTEGGYTF	TGTGCCAGCAGCTCTTACACGGAGGGGGGCTACACCTTC
TRBV11-2	TRBJ2-7	-	-	CASSLSEPEQYF	TGTGCCAGCAGCCTCAGCGAGCCCGAGCAGTACTTC
TRBV25-1	TRBJ2-7	-	TRBD1	CASSGGTGVYEQYF	TGTGCCAGCAGTGGTGGGACAGGGGTGTACGAGCAGTACTTC
TRBV7-2	TRBJ2-3	few	-	CASSSYFTDTQYF	TGTGCCAGCAGCTCATATTTCACAGATACGCAGTATTTT
TRBV6-5	TRBJ1-5	-	-	CASSTQNSNQPQHF	TGTGCCAGCAGTACGCAGAATAGCAATCAGCCCCAGCATTTT
TRBV18	TRBJ2-3	-	-	CASSPRSGSSDTQYF	TGTGCCAGCTCACCAAGGTCAGGGTCTTCAGATACGCAGTATTTT
TRBV18	TRBJ1-3	-	-	CASSPGREYGNTIYF	TGTGCCAGCTCACCTGGCAGGGAGTATGGAAACACCATATATTTT
TRBV5-1	TRBJ1-1	-	-	CASSLQGNTEAFF	TGCGCCAGCAGCCTACAGGGGAACACTGAAGCTTTCTTT
TRBV19	TRBJ2-3	-	-	CASSRYTDTQYF	TGTGCCAGTAGTCGTTACACAGATACGCAGTATTTT
TRBV27	TRBJ1-5	-	TRBD1	CASKGTGDQPQHF	TGTGCCAGCAAGGGGACAGGGGATCAGCCCCAGCATTTT
TRBV11-2	TRBJ2-3	-	-	CASSPWVGGAEDTQYF	TGTGCCAGCAGCCCTTGGGTCGGGGGTGCCGAAGATACGCAGTATTTT
TRBV19	TRBJ1-5	-	TRBD1	CASSMRDRGRGNQPQHF	TGTGCCAGTAGTATGAGGGACAGGGGGCGCGGCAATCAGCCCCAGCATTTT
TRBV6-5	TRBJ1-2	few	-	CASSYGRNYGYTF	TGTGCCAGCAGTTACGGGAGGAACTATGGCTACACCTTC
TRBV6-5	TRBJ1-2	once	-	CASSYSGSDGYTF	TGTGCCAGCAGTTACTCGGGGTCCGATGGCTACACCTTC
TRBV7-2	TRBJ1-6	-	-	CASSLYNSPLHF	TGTGCCAGCAGCCTATATAATTCACCCCTCCACTTT
TRBV14	TRBJ2-3	-	TRBD2	CASSQDVPLAGVSTDTQYF	TGTGCCAGCAGCCAAGATGTTCCCCTAGCGGGGGTTAGCACAGATACGCAGTATTTT
TRBV7-2	TRBJ2-7	-	-	CASSARLVYEQYF	TGTGCCAGCAGCGCTCGACTAGTCTACGAGCAGTACTTC
TRBV10-2	TRBJ1-2	-	TRBD1	CASSTLQGVWGYTF	TGCGCCAGCAGTACCTTACAGGGGGTGTGGGGCTACACCTTC
TRBV7-9	TRBJ1-2	-	TRBD1	CASSQANRGLTGYTF	TGTGCCAGCAGCCAAGCAAACAGGGGGCTCACTGGCTACACCTTC
TRBV7-2	TRBJ2-5	-	-	CASSLVIETQYF	TGTGCCAGCAGCTTAGTTATTGAGACCCAGTACTTC
TRBV7-7	TRBJ2-1	-	-	CASSLEEPLEQFF	TGTGCTAGCAGCTTAGAAGAGCCTCTTGAGCAGTTCTTC